These 10 T cell receptor beta chains originate from one sample sequenced in a study of T cell changes during pregnancy in multiple sclerosis. Only in-frame clones appear in the TCRdb table, and some are missing; sequencing was by immunoSEQ multiplex PCR. The sample holds 40,000 to 50,000 clones, about 93% seen once. Sequences were derived from CD4+ T cells from peripheral blood mononuclear cells, sampled in the first trimester of pregnancy. The receptors shown here come from a female donor with multiple sclerosis, enrolled in a pregnancy study.

The J gene is TRBJ2-7, the V gene TRBV5-4; tentatively, D is TRBD2 (6 bases). The CDR3 contains 15 residues. The germline V gene has CDR1 SGHNT and CDR2 YYREEE (reference sequence). Trimming removed 2 bases at V and 3 bases at J, with 15 bases between. This chain's CDR3 is CASSFRGGDVYEQYF. In DNA, the CDR3 is TGTGCCAGCAGCTTTCGGGGAGGTGACGTCTACGAGCAGTACTTC.

The chain recombines TRBV6-1 with TRBJ2-7; 9 bases map to TRBD1. Germline CDR1 MNHNS, CDR2 SASEGT. The V segment lost 5 bases and the J segment 3 bases; nucleotides outside the gene matches: 8. CDR3 length equals 15 residues. The CDR3 protein is CASSSPGGQGYEQYF. CDR3 in DNA: TGTGCCAGCAGTTCACCGGGGGGACAGGGCTACGAGCAGTACTTC.

This chain links TRBV6-5 with TRBJ2-3; 9 bases are shared with TRBD1. The germline V gene has CDR1 MNHEY and CDR2 SVGAGI. This CDR3 has 15 amino acids. V shed 2 bases, J shed 6 bases, and the junction held 6 bases outside the gene matches. DNA for the CDR3: TGTGCCAGCAGTTACGGGACAGGGCCCTTGGATACGCAGTATTTT. This encodes CASSYGTGPLDTQYF.

This chain joins TRBV11-2 and TRBJ1-3; D gene unclear. Germline V gene sequence: CDR1 SGHAT, CDR2 FQNNGV. CDR3 size: 15 residues. Trimming removed 1 base from V and 4 bases from J, with 11 bases in between. CDR3: CASSLGVVEGNTIYF. DNA of the CDR3: TGTGCCAGCAGCTTAGGAGTTGTAGAAGGAAACACCATATATTTT.

This sequence joins TRBV5-1 and TRBJ2-3, with 11 bases identical to TRBD1. V trimming: 2 bases; J trimming: 6 bases; junction bases outside the gene matches: 5. The germline CDR1 and CDR2 sequences are SGHRS and YFSETQ. The CDR3 is 15 amino acids. The CDR3 loop is CASSFRDRGWDTQYF. The DNA for the CDR3 is TGCGCCAGCAGCTTCCGGGACAGGGGGTGGGATACGCAGTATTTT.

As regards this clone: One end of the junction fails to match germline, which may point to a read error. The chain couples TRBV18 to TRBJ1-6, with D possibly being TRBD1 (6 bases). In germline, CDR1 is KGHSH, CDR2 LQKENI. CDR3 length: 18 residues. The CDR3 nucleotides read TGTGCCAGCTCCCCACTACCACGGGGGGCCCCCTATAATTCACCCCTCCACTTT. Translating gives CASSPLPRGAPYNSPLHF. Complete variable domain (other parts from reference TRBV18 and TRBJ1-6): NAGVMQNPRHLVRRRGQEARLRCSPMKGHSHVYWYRQLPEEGLKFMVYLQKENIIDESGMPKERFSAEFPKEGPSILRIQQVVRGDSAAYFCASSPLPRGAPYNSPLHFGNGTRLTVT.

The J gene is TRBJ2-3, the V gene TRBV27; D is uncertain. From germline, CDR1 is MNHEY and CDR2 SMNVEV (reference sequence). The V end lost 4 bases, the J end lost 8 bases, and 7 bases lay between the germline ends. The length of the CDR3 is 11 residues. The CDR3 DNA reads as TGTGCCAGCAGTTCGCGTTTTACGCAGTATTTT. Encoded protein: CASSSRFTQYF.

This chain uses TRBV2 with TRBJ1-5; 8 nucleotides match TRBD1. The V gene's germline CDR1 is SNHLY and CDR2 FYNNEI. Losses at the gene ends were 7 bases for V and 2 bases for J; bases not matched to a gene: 1. The CDR3 length is 13 residues. CDR3 DNA: TGTGCCAGCAAGGACAGGGGCAATCAGCCCCAGCATTTT. This encodes CASKDRGNQPQHF. Full variable domain (outside the CDR3, taken from reference TRBV2 and TRBJ1-5): EPEVTQTPSHQVTQMGQEVILRCVPISNHLYFYWYRQILGQKVEFLVSFYNNEISEKSEIFDDQFSVERPDGSNFTLKIRSTKLEDSAMYFCASKDRGNQPQHFGDGTRLSIL.

The chain recombines TRBV2 with TRBJ1-2; no clear D. CDR1 is SNHLY and CDR2 is FYNNEI in the germline V gene. The CDR3 extends over 13 amino acids. The ends were cut back, 6 bases at V and 4 bases at J, with 12 bases in the middle. In nucleotides, the CDR3 is TGTGCCAGCAGAGACACGATACGCTATGGCTACACCTTC. This encodes CASRDTIRYGYTF.

V usage is TRBV4-1 and J usage is TRBJ2-2; D may be TRBD1 (6 bases). Per the germline V gene, CDR1 is MGHRA and CDR2 is YSYEKL. The CDR3 is made up of 16 amino acids. V gave up 3 bases and J gave up 7 bases, with 18 bases separating them. The CDR3 is CASSQPLQGRDGELFF. As DNA, the CDR3 is TGCGCCAGCAGCCAGCCCTTACAGGGACGTGACGGGGAGCTGTTTTTT.